This T cell receptor beta chain is drawn from a study of relationships among human T cell subsets (dated 2010 in TCRdb). About the investigation overall: The study sequenced eight distinct T cell populations from blood: pan T, CD8 cytotoxic, regulatory, Th1, Th2, naive plus transitional, activated and memory cells. General findings and caveats noted by the study authors: Over 50% of CD8+ cytotoxic sequences belonged to clones with over 100 reads, whereas regulatory and Th2 subsets showed few such clones. The considerable overlap in CDR3s among Th1, Th2 and regulatory T cells was taken as suggesting that cell fate choices are stochastic. The seven subsets showed no statistically significant differences in V, D and J usage, CDR3 length, or N-nucleotide additions. The bead-based sorting was unable to rule out the presence of a CD4+CD8+ double-positive population.

According to the germline V gene (reference sequence), CDR1 reads DFQATT and CDR2 reads SNEGSKA. The CDR3 measures 14 amino acids from cysteine to phenylalanine. Kept here is only the CDR3 DNA, which spans 42 bases and is read in frame from base 1. Library preparation employed multiplex PCR. Instrument on record: 454 GS FLX. TCR alpha and beta CDR3 regions were amplified from mRNA by semiquantitative ARM-PCR. In ARM-PCR, tagged nested gene-specific primers were applied first, and communal superprimers then carried out the exponential amplification. Before the second amplification round was performed on first-round PCR products, the nested primers were removed by exonuclease. Sequencing of the amplicons was performed on the 454 platform, which allows millions of DNA fragments to be sequenced rapidly without cloning bias. A read counted as effective if the read could be mapped to both V and J germline segments. In the paper's pipeline: IRmap was used to assign reads to germline V, D and J segments, relying on pyromap, a Smith-Waterman modification adapted to 454 sequencing errors. Cutoffs set at the 99th percentile of alignment scores from simulated random sequences were applied to filter D-beta assignments. CDR3 was defined as the amino acids between the conserved V-segment Y[YFLI]C motif and the J-segment [FW]GXGT motif. A compound Poisson process model, previously applied to large-scale EST data, was used to estimate repertoire diversity. A procedure for detecting cross-contamination was applied so that sample contamination could be argued against as the origin of shared CDR3s. TCRdb reran the public reads through fastp at Q25 and MiXCR, keeping productive beta chains. For every CDR3 protein sequence, its rows merge into one entry that carries the most common genes and DNA. TCRdb, not the authors, supplied the V and J calls. This sample is represented by over 2,000 distinct CDR3 sequences; approximately 40% of them were singletons. Of the sample, about 47% is held by the ten largest clones.

Points on this clonotype: Its recognized antigen is unknown. Per-base quality was not reported, and no clone a single base away is much larger than it.

T cell subsets were isolated with Miltenyi superparamagnetic beads coated with subset-specific monoclonal antibodies. Activated T cells, taken as CD45RA-RO-CD69+ cells, were isolated using anti-CD69 microbeads. Peripheral blood was used as the source from which all T cell populations were isolated. Ficoll separation of whole blood yielded mononuclear cells, and anti-CD14 microbeads were then used to deplete the monocytes. Right after isolation, the cell populations were resuspended in RNAprotect reagent. The source material was activated T cells sorted from blood. Explained via the paper, the cell subset or site label denotes: CD45RA-RO-CD69+ activated T cells. The clonotype comes from a man aged 35-49 years in good health. Here the chain combines TRBV20-1 and TRBJ1-3; 11 central bases correspond to TRBD1. In nucleotides, the sequence is TGCAGCGTTGGACAGGGGGCTAATGGAAACACCATATATTTT. This is translated as CSVGQGANGNTIYF.